This T cell receptor (beta chain) was sequenced during a study of PD-L1 blockade in urothelial cancer. For the study at large: Patients had been given 0 to 3 earlier chemotherapy regimens. Blood was evaluated 3 weeks (second dose) and 6 weeks after therapy began.

Per the germline V gene, CDR1 is MNHEY and CDR2 is SVGAGI. With 6 bases clipped from V and 6 bases from J, the junction kept 6 bases outside the gene matches. The CDR3 runs to 13 residues. Sequencing used immunoSEQ multiplex PCR; TCRdb keeps in-frame clones, though not all of them. This table has about 81,000 clones, over 90% appearing once. The specimen comprised PBMCs, sampled around atezolizumab (anti-PD-L1) treatment. This rearrangement joins TRBV6-5 to TRBJ1-2; 8 nucleotides agree with TRBD1. The sequence came from a man aged 60 to 69 with urothelial cancer. CDR3 bases: TGTGCCAGCAGCCGAGACAGGGGCGATGGCTACACCTTC. Protein: CASSRDRGDGYTF.